This T cell receptor (beta chain) was captured by sequencing in a study of blood T cell repertoires in COVID-19. The V gene's germline CDR1 is SGHTA and CDR2 FQGNSA. Trimming at V came to 5 bases and at J to 6 bases, leaving 10 bases not matched to a gene. This CDR3 is built from 16 residues. Source study methods: Scientists estimated how many nucleated cells there were by amplifying reference gene primers. Data came from immunoSEQ multiplex PCR; TCRdb stores just in-frame clones and leaves some out. The V and J calls and clone size are taken from that table; D and trimming were inferred from the DNA. The repertoire consists of under 350,000 clones, with about nine tenths occurring once and the leading ten covering approximately 2.5%. In assigning cohorts, the study relied on participant-reported clinical history.

V usage is TRBV7-2 and J usage is TRBJ2-1; 10 bases fit TRBD2. This clonotype originated in a woman between 18 and 30 years old who had recovered from COVID-19. Sequencing input: PBMCs or T cells enriched from blood (not recorded which). CDR3 bases: TGTGCCAGCAGCCCTCGAGCGGGGGGGTTTTCCAATGAGCAGTTCTTC. Translating gives CASSPRAGGFSNEQFF.